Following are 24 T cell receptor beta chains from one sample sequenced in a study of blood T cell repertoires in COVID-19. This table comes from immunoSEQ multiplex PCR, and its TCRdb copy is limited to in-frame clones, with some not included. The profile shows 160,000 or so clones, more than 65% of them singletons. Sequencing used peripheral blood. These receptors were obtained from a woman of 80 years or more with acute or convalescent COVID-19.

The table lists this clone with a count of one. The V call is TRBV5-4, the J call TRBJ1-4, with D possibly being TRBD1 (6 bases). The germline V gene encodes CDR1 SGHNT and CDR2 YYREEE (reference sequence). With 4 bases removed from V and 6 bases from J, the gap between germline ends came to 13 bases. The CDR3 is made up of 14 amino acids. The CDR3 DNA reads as TGTGCCAGCAGCACTACAGGGCCCGATGAAAAACTGTTTTTT. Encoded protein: CASSTTGPDEKLFF.

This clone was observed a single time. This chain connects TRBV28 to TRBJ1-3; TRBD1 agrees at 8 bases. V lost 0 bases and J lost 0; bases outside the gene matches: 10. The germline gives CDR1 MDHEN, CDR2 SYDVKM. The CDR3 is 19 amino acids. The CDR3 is CASSLWAGQASPSGNTIYF. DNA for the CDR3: TGTGCCAGCAGTTTATGGGCGGGACAGGCTAGTCCCTCTGGAAACACCATATATTTT.

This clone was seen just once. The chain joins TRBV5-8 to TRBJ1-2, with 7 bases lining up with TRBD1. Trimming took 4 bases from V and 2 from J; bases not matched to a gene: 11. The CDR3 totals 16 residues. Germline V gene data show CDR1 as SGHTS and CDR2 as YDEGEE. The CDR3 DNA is TGTGCCAGCAGCCCCCTCTGGACAGGAACCAACTATGGCTACACCTTC. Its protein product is CASSPLWTGTNYGYTF. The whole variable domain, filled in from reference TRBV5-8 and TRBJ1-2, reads EAGVTQSPTHLIKTRGQQATLRCSPISGHTSVYWYQQALGLGLQFLLWYDEGEERNRGNFPPRFSGRQFPNYSSELNVNALELEDSALYLCASSPLWTGTNYGYTFGSGTRLTVV.

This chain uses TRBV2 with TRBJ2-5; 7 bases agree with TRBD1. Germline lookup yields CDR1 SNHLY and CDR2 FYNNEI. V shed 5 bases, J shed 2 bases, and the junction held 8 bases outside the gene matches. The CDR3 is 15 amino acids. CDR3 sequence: CASSYRGVGQETQYF. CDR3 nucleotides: TGTGCCAGCAGTTACAGGGGTGTAGGACAAGAGACCCAGTACTTC. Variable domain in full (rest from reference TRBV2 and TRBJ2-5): EPEVTQTPSHQVTQMGQEVILRCVPISNHLYFYWYRQILGQKVEFLVSFYNNEISEKSEIFDDQFSVERPDGSNFTLKIRSTKLEDSAMYFCASSYRGVGQETQYFGPGTRLLVL.

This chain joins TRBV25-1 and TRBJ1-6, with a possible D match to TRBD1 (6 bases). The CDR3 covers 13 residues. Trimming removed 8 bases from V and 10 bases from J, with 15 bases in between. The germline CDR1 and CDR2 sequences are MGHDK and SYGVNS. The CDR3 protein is CASRDITSSPLHF. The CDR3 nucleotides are TGTGCCAGCCGGGACATTACCAGCTCACCCCTCCACTTT.

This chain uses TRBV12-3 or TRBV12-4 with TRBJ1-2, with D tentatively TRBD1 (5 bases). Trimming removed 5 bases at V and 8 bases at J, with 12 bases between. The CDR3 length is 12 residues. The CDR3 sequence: CASSTGGGGYTF. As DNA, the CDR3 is TGTGCCAGCAGTACCGGGGGGGGAGGCTACACCTTC.

The CDR3 reads CASSPSRTTVYGYTF. In nucleotides, the CDR3 is TGTGCCAGCAGCCCCTCCCGGACAACCGTCTATGGCTACACCTTC. This chain connects TRBV7-9 to TRBJ1-2, with D tentatively TRBD1 (5 bases). The CDR3 has 15 amino acids. Germline loops: CDR1 SEHNR, CDR2 FQNEAQ (reference sequence). V lost 5 bases and J lost 4, with 17 bases in between.

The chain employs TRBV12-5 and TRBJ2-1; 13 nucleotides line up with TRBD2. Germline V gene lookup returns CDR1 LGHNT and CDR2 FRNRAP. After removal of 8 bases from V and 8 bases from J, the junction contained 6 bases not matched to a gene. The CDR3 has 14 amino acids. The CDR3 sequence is CASTSGRAFDEQFF. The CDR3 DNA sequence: TGTGCTAGTACTAGCGGGAGGGCCTTTGATGAGCAGTTCTTC.

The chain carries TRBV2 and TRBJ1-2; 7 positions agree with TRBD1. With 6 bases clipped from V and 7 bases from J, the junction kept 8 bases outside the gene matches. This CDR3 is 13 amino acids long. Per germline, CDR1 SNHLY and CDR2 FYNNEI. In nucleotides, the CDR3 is TGTGCCAGCAGCCCCGACAGGGAACGTGGCTACACCTTC. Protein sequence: CASSPDRERGYTF.

CDR3 bases: TGTGCCACCAGCCGGAACAGGGGTCGGCAGCCCCAGCATTTT. Amino acids: CATSRNRGRQPQHF. This chain uses TRBV15 with TRBJ1-5, with 7 bases that match TRBD1. V lost 5 bases, J lost 7 bases, and 8 bases stayed unmatched. This CDR3 spans 14 amino acids. In germline, CDR1 is LNHNV, CDR2 YYDKDF (reference sequence).

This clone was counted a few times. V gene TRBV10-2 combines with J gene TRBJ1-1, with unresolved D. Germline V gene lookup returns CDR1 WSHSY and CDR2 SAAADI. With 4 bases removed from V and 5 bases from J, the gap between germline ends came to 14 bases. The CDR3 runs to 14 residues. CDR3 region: CASSVSGPYTEAFF. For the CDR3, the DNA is TGCGCCAGCAGTGTCAGCGGCCCGTATACTGAAGCTTTCTTT.

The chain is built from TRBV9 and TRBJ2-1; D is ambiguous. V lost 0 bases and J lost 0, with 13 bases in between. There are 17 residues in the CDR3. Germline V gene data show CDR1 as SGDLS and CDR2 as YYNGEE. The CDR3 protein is CASSVDTSLSSYNEQFF. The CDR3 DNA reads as TGTGCCAGCAGCGTAGATACTTCGCTGAGCTCCTACAATGAGCAGTTCTTC.

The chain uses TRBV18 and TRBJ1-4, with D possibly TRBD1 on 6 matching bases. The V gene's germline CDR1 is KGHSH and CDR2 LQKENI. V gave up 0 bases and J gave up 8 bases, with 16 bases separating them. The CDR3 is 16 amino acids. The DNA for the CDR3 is TGTGCCAGCTCACCACCCAGGTCCAGGGGTGGCGAAAAACTGTTTTTT. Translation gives CASSPPRSRGGEKLFF.

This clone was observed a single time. CDR3 region: CASSLQRLSGTTYNEQFF. As DNA, the CDR3 is TGTGCCAGCAGCCTCCAAAGGCTTAGCGGGACTACGTACAATGAGCAGTTCTTC. V gene TRBV7-8 combines with J gene TRBJ2-1; 8 nucleotides line up with TRBD2. The CDR3 length is 18 residues. V shed 5 bases and J 4 bases; nucleotides not matched to a gene: 16. Germline V lookup: CDR1 SGHVS, CDR2 FQNEAQ. The full variable domain, in which reference TRBV7-8 and TRBJ2-1 provide the parts outside the CDR3, is GAGVSQSPRYKVAKRGQDVALRCDPISGHVSLFWYQQALGQGPEFLTYFQNEAQLDKSGLPSDRFFAERPEGSVSTLKIQRTQQEDSAVYLCASSLQRLSGTTYNEQFFGPGTRLTVL.

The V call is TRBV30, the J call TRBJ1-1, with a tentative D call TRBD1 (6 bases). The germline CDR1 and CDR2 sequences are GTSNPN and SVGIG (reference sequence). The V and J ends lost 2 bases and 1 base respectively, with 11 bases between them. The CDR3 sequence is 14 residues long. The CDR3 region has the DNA TGTGCCTGGAGTCTGTCGACAGGGAACACTGAAGCTTTCTTT. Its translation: CAWSLSTGNTEAFF.

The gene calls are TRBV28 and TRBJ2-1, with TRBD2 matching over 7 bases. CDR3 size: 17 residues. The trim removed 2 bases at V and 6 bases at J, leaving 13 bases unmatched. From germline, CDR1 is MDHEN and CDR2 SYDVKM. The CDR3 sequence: CASSLSPWREQPNEQFF. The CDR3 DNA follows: TGTGCCAGCAGTTTAAGCCCCTGGCGGGAGCAACCCAATGAGCAGTTCTTC.

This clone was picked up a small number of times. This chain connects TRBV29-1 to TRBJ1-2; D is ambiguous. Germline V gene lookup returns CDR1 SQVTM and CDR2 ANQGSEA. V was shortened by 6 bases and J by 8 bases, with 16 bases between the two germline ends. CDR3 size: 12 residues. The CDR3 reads CSVAGATDGYTF. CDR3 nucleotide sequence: TGCAGCGTCGCAGGTGCTACAGACGGCTACACCTTC.

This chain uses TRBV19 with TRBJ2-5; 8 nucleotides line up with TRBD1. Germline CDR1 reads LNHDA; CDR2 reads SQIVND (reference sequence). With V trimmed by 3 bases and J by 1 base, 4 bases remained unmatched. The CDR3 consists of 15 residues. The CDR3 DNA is TGTGCCAGTAGTATCATAGGACAGGGCCAAGAGACCCAGTACTTC. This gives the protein CASSIIGQGQETQYF.

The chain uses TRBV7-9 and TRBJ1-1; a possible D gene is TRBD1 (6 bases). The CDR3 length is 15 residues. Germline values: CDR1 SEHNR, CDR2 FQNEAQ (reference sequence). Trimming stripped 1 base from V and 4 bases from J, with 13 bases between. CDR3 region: CASSLVGADLTEAFF. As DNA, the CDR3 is TGTGCCAGCAGCTTAGTGGGGGCAGACCTCACTGAAGCTTTCTTT.

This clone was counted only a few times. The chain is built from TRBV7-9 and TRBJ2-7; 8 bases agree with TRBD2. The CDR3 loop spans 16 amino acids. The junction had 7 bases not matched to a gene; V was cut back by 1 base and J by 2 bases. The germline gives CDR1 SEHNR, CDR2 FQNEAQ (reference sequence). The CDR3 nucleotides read TGTGCCAGCAGCTTAGTGGGACTAGGTGGGGCCTACGAGCAGTACTTC. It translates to CASSLVGLGGAYEQYF.

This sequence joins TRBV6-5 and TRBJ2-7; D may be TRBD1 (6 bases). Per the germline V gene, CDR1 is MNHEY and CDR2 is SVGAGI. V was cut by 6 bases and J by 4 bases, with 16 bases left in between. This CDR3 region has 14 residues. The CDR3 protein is CASRKSGTSYEQYF. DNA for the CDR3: TGTGCCAGCAGGAAATCCGGGACATCGTACGAGCAGTACTTC.

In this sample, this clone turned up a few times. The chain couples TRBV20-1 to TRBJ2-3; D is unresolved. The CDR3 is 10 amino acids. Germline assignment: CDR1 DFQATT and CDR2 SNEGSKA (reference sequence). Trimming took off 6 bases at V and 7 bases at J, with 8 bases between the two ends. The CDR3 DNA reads TGCAGTGCCTCGGTTAATACGCAGTATTTT. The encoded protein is CSASVNTQYF.

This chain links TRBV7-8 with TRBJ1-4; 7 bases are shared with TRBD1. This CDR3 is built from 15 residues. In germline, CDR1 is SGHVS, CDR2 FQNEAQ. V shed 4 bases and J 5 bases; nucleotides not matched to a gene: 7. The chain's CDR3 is CASSWGTAQNEKLFF. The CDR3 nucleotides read TGTGCCAGCAGCTGGGGGACAGCTCAAAATGAAAAACTGTTTTTT.

CDR3 nucleotide sequence: TGCGCCAGCAGTGCCGGGACTAGCAGGTACAATGAGCAGTTCTTC. As protein: CASSAGTSRYNEQFF. The V and J genes are TRBV10-1 and TRBJ2-1; 9 bases fit TRBD2. J gave up 4 bases and V 4 bases, and 5 bases lay outside the gene matches. Germline CDR1 WNHNN, CDR2 SYGVQD (reference sequence). The CDR3 spans 15 residues.